Presented here are 32 T cell receptor beta chains from one specimen sequenced in a study of blood T cell repertoires in COVID-19. Here immunoSEQ multiplex PCR was the method, and the copy in TCRdb shows in-frame clones only, minus some. The sample shows under 130,000 clones, more than 60% of them seen only once. The source material was peripheral blood. The receptors shown here come from a man between 65 and 85 years old with active or convalescent COVID-19.

The chain links TRBV19 to TRBJ1-6; weak D call: TRBD1 (5 bases). Germline V CDR1 and CDR2: LNHDA, SQIVND (reference sequence). The CDR3 is 12 residues long. V gave up 8 bases and J gave up 7 bases, with 9 bases separating them. The CDR3 spells CASGDLNSPLHF. CDR3 coding DNA: TGTGCCAGTGGGGACTTAAATTCACCCCTCCACTTT.

The chain carries TRBV2 and TRBJ2-3; 12 nucleotides match TRBD2. V lost 1 base to trimming and J lost 6 bases; unmatched junction nucleotides: 2. CDR1 is SNHLY and CDR2 is FYNNEI in the germline V gene. The CDR3 length is 15 residues. This CDR3 reads CASSEGLAGADTQYF. CDR3 nucleotides: TGTGCCAGCAGTGAAGGACTAGCGGGAGCCGATACGCAGTATTTT. Looking up the rest from reference TRBV2 and TRBJ2-3 gives the full variable domain: EPEVTQTPSHQVTQMGQEVILRCVPISNHLYFYWYRQILGQKVEFLVSFYNNEISEKSEIFDDQFSVERPDGSNFTLKIRSTKLEDSAMYFCASSEGLAGADTQYFGPGTRLTVL.

The chain combines TRBV5-5 with TRBJ2-3; perhaps TRBD1 as D (5 bases). V lost 0 bases and J 1 base, leaving 9 bases between the germline ends. The CDR3 consists of 15 residues. From germline, CDR1 is SGHKS and CDR2 YYEKEE (reference sequence). The CDR3 loop reads CASSLDRIRTDTQYF. In DNA, the CDR3 is TGTGCCAGCAGCTTGGACAGGATCCGCACAGATACGCAGTATTTT.

The rearrangement uses TRBV6-5 and TRBJ1-2; TRBD1 matches 7 bases. The CDR3 covers 16 residues. CDR1 and CDR2 (germline): MNHEY, SVGAGI. V lost 0 bases and J lost 0; bases outside the gene matches: 4. CDR3 DNA sequence: TGTGCCAGCAGTTACTCCGGGACAGTCTCTAACTATGGCTACACCTTC. Translating gives CASSYSGTVSNYGYTF.

This chain connects TRBV28 to TRBJ2-3; the match to TRBD1 covers 8 bases. The CDR3 runs to 16 residues. Germline assignment: CDR1 MDHEN and CDR2 SYDVKM. Trimming at V came to 6 bases and at J to 8 bases, leaving 16 bases not matched to a gene. The CDR3 DNA is TGTGCCAGCAGCCCAGGAGTTGGCAGGGGGCGAGGTACGCAGTATTTT. Encoded protein: CASSPGVGRGRGTQYF.

V usage is TRBV7-2 and J usage is TRBJ1-2; the D is unclear. Trimming left V 5 bases short and J 4 bases short, with 17 bases between. From germline, CDR1 is SGHTA and CDR2 FQGNSA. CDR3 length: 15 amino acids. CDR3 DNA: TGTGCCAGCAGCCCCGACTCGGAAGCGTCCTATGGCTACACCTTC. This gives the protein CASSPDSEASYGYTF.

The chain joins TRBV5-1 to TRBJ2-3; D might be TRBD1 (6 bases). CDR3 size: 18 residues. Between the trimmed V and J ends, which lost 0 bases and 6 bases, there was a span of 23 bases. Germline V lookup: CDR1 SGHRS, CDR2 YFSETQ. The CDR3 reads CASSLGHRDTVWMDTQYF. CDR3 DNA: TGCGCCAGCAGCTTGGGCCATAGGGACACGGTATGGATGGATACGCAGTATTTT.

The gene calls are TRBV6-5 and TRBJ2-3; possibly TRBD1 for D (6 bases). Germline lookup yields CDR1 MNHEY and CDR2 SVGAGI. This CDR3 has 15 residues. Trimming pared 6 bases from V and 0 bases from J, leaving 13 bases between. CDR3 DNA: TGTGCCAGCAGCCTCGGACAGACTAGCACAGATACGCAGTATTTT. This translates into CASSLGQTSTDTQYF.

The chain uses TRBV18 and TRBJ1-1, with 9 bases fitting TRBD1. After removal of 2 bases from V and 2 bases from J, the junction contained 3 bases not matched to a gene. Looked up from germline, CDR1 is KGHSH and CDR2 is LQKENI. The CDR3 consists of 15 residues. The CDR3 loop is CASSPGTGSNTEAFF. The CDR3, as DNA: TGTGCCAGCTCACCAGGGACAGGGTCAAACACTGAAGCTTTCTTT.

This chain's CDR3 is CASSLGQGMDYGYTF. The CDR3 DNA reads TGTGCCAGCAGCTTGGGACAGGGGATGGACTATGGCTACACCTTC. The chain carries TRBV7-3 and TRBJ1-2; 10 nucleotides match TRBD1. Germline-derived CDR1 and CDR2 are SGHTA and FQGTGA. There are 15 residues in the CDR3. Unmatched junction bases numbered 4, after V lost 3 bases and J lost 3 bases.

This clone was seen once. This chain joins TRBV25-1 and TRBJ2-2, with D maybe TRBD2 (5 bases). CDR1 MGHDK and CDR2 SYGVNS come from the germline V gene. V was pared by 4 bases and J by 3 bases, with 9 bases between. This CDR3 region has 14 residues. The CDR3, as DNA: TGTGCCAGCAGTGCCTCGGGATACACCGGGGAGCTGTTTTTT. Translated: CASSASGYTGELFF.

The chain employs TRBV5-1 and TRBJ2-1, with 8 bases that match TRBD2. Germline V gives CDR1 SGHRS, CDR2 YFSETQ. CDR3 length: 16 residues. V shed 6 bases and J 0 bases; nucleotides not matched to a gene: 8. CDR3: CASIPGGGSSYNEQFF. CDR3 nucleotide sequence: TGCGCCAGCATCCCCGGGGGGGGGAGCTCCTACAATGAGCAGTTCTTC.

This chain links TRBV4-1 with TRBJ1-5; 9 bases fit TRBD1. The germline CDR1 and CDR2 sequences are MGHRA and YSYEKL. The CDR3 consists of 14 residues. With 1 base clipped from V and 7 bases from J, the junction kept 2 bases outside the gene matches. CDR3 bases: TGCGCCAGCAGCCAAGGACAGGGGGGCCAGCCCCAGCATTTT. Translated, it gives CASSQGQGGQPQHF.

The table lists this clone with many counts. The rearrangement uses TRBV10-3 and TRBJ1-2; D unresolved. Trimming removed 4 bases from V and 2 bases from J, with 8 bases in between. The CDR3 runs to 13 residues. The germline CDR1 and CDR2 sequences are ENHRY and SYGVKD. The CDR3 spells CAISAGQNYGYTF. CDR3 nucleotide sequence: TGTGCCATCAGTGCGGGTCAGAACTATGGCTACACCTTC.

This clone was observed a few times. The chain couples TRBV6-5 to TRBJ1-6; D is ambiguous. CDR1 is MNHEY, CDR2 SVGAGI, per germline. V lost 7 bases, J lost 8 bases, and 18 bases lay in between. The CDR3 spans 15 residues. The CDR3 spells CASNFGSPRDSPLHF. The CDR3 bases are TGTGCCAGCAACTTCGGGAGTCCCAGAGATTCACCCCTCCACTTT.

The rearrangement links TRBV9 to TRBJ1-3; TRBD1 matches at 7 bases. This CDR3 has 14 amino acids. The V segment lost 4 bases and the J segment 4 bases; nucleotides outside the gene matches: 5. Germline V gives CDR1 SGDLS, CDR2 YYNGEE. For the CDR3, the DNA is TGTGCCAGCAGCTTCGGGACAGAAGGAAACACCATATATTTT. Amino acid sequence: CASSFGTEGNTIYF.

The chain joins TRBV6-5 to TRBJ1-5; TRBD1 is a possible D gene (6 bases). This CDR3 is 15 amino acids long. With 6 bases removed from V and 8 bases from J, the gap between germline ends came to 20 bases. Germline-derived CDR1 and CDR2 are MNHEY and SVGAGI. The CDR3 DNA reads as TGTGCCAGCAGCCCAGTGGCGGGGGCGGTCAAGCCCCAGCATTTT. Amino acids: CASSPVAGAVKPQHF.

V gene TRBV5-1 combines with J gene TRBJ2-1; TRBD2 matches at 15 bases. This CDR3 is built from 18 residues. From germline, CDR1 is SGHRS and CDR2 YFSETQ. V lost 4 bases and J lost 4; bases outside the gene matches: 9. CDR3 sequence reads: CASSPGTSGGTPYNEQFF. In DNA, the CDR3 is TGCGCCAGCAGCCCCGGGACTAGCGGGGGGACCCCTTACAATGAGCAGTTCTTC.

The V call is TRBV5-1, the J call TRBJ2-2; weak D call: TRBD2 (5 bases). The CDR3 extends over 14 amino acids. CDR1 is SGHRS, CDR2 YFSETQ, per germline. Trimming stripped 0 bases from V and 6 bases from J, with 9 bases between. The CDR3 reads CASSLAGDAGELFF. The CDR3 region has the DNA TGCGCCAGCAGCTTGGCCGGGGATGCCGGGGAGCTGTTTTTT.

V gene TRBV9 combines with J gene TRBJ2-3; TRBD2 aligns across 11 bases. The CDR3 extends over 16 amino acids. V trimming: 0 bases; J trimming: 7 bases; junction bases outside the gene matches: 7. Germline CDR1 reads SGDLS; CDR2 reads YYNGEE. This chain's CDR3 is CASSVGLAGGRNTQYF. As DNA, the CDR3 is TGTGCCAGCAGCGTAGGTCTAGCGGGGGGTCGAAATACGCAGTATTTT. The complete variable domain, with remaining parts taken from reference TRBV9 and TRBJ2-3, reads DSGVTQTPKHLITATGQRVTLRCSPRSGDLSVYWYQQSLDQGLQFLIQYYNGEERAKGNILERFSAQQFPDLHSELNLSSLELGDSALYFCASSVGLAGGRNTQYFGPGTRLTVL.

This clone was picked up a small number of times. The rearrangement joins TRBV5-4 to TRBJ1-4; 10 bases match TRBD1. The CDR3 runs to 17 residues. CDR1 and CDR2 from the germline V gene are SGHNT and YYREEE (reference sequence). J was trimmed by 5 bases and V by 0 bases; bases with no gene match: 7. The CDR3 DNA follows: TGTGCCAGCAGCTTGGGGTTACCGGGACAGGGGAATGAAAAACTGTTTTTT. It is translated as CASSLGLPGQGNEKLFF.

The chain uses TRBV19 and TRBJ2-6, with TRBD2 identical over 7 bases. Germline-derived CDR1 and CDR2 are LNHDA and SQIVND (reference sequence). Unmatched junction bases numbered 5, after V lost 3 bases and J lost 0 bases. There are 17 residues in the CDR3. CDR3 amino acids: CASSIWASGSGANVLTF. CDR3 DNA sequence: TGTGCCAGTAGTATTTGGGCTAGCGGCTCTGGGGCCAACGTCCTGACTTTC.

J is TRBJ1-5 and V is TRBV28; unclear D gene. V gave up 1 base and J gave up 2 bases, with 9 bases separating them. CDR1 and CDR2 from the germline V gene are MDHEN and SYDVKM. There are 15 residues in the CDR3. CDR3 amino acids: CASSLLGGGNQPQHF. The CDR3 region has the DNA TGTGCCAGCAGTTTATTAGGCGGCGGCAATCAGCCCCAGCATTTT.

The rearrangement links TRBV7-2 to TRBJ2-7, with D maybe TRBD1 (5 bases). Germline assignment: CDR1 SGHTA and CDR2 FQGNSA. The CDR3 has 13 amino acids. The V gene lost 2 bases and the J gene lost 3 bases, with 8 bases spanning the gap. The DNA of the CDR3 is TGTGCCAGCAGCTTAAACAGGAACTACGAGCAGTACTTC. Amino acid sequence: CASSLNRNYEQYF. Filled out from reference TRBV7-2 and TRBJ2-7, the complete variable domain reads GAGVSQSPSNKVTEKGKDVELRCDPISGHTALYWYRQSLGQGLEFLIYFQGNSAPDKSGLPSDRFSAERTGGSVSTLTIQRTQQEDSAVYLCASSLNRNYEQYFGPGTRLTVT.

The V gene is TRBV9, the J gene TRBJ1-2; 11 bases fit TRBD1. The germline V gene has CDR1 SGDLS and CDR2 YYNGEE. This CDR3 spans 15 amino acids. Trimming at V came to 4 bases and at J to 4 bases, leaving 6 bases not matched to a gene. The CDR3 loop reads CASSHGQGAAYGYTF. In DNA form, the CDR3 reads TGTGCCAGCAGCCATGGACAGGGGGCAGCCTATGGCTACACCTTC.

This clone appeared once. The chain employs TRBV2 and TRBJ1-1; the D is unclear. V was trimmed by 8 bases and J by 0 bases, leaving 7 bases between them. Germline V CDR1 and CDR2: SNHLY, FYNNEI. This CDR3 is 12 amino acids long. The CDR3 loop is CASPVMNTEAFF. The CDR3 coding sequence is TGTGCCAGCCCGGTTATGAACACTGAAGCTTTCTTT.

This clone was recorded once. V usage is TRBV14 and J usage is TRBJ2-7; maybe TRBD1 (6 bases). V was trimmed by 5 bases and J by 7 bases, leaving 21 bases between them. Germline CDR1 and CDR2: SGHDN and FVKESK. The CDR3 length is 15 residues. CDR3 sequence reads: CASSEPGHLSREQYF. The CDR3 DNA sequence: TGTGCCAGCAGCGAACCGGGACACCTCTCGCGGGAGCAGTACTTC.

The chain uses TRBV6-4 and TRBJ2-1, with D tentatively TRBD1 (5 bases). In germline, CDR1 is MRHNA, CDR2 SNTAGT. Trimming stripped 5 bases from V and 2 bases from J, with 7 bases between. This CDR3 is built from 13 residues. The CDR3 sequence: CASSKDTYNEQFF. The CDR3 DNA sequence: TGTGCCAGCAGTAAGGACACCTACAATGAGCAGTTCTTC.

The chain couples TRBV30 to TRBJ2-2, with D perhaps matching TRBD1 (6 bases). V lost 7 bases, J lost 6 bases, and 15 bases lay in between. The germline V gene encodes CDR1 GTSNPN and CDR2 SVGIG (reference sequence). The length of the CDR3 is 13 residues. CDR3 loop: CAYGQKMAGELFF. The CDR3 bases are TGTGCCTATGGACAGAAGATGGCCGGGGAGCTGTTTTTT.

This chain connects TRBV5-1 to TRBJ2-1, with 10 bases aligning to TRBD2. There are 16 residues in the CDR3. Germline-derived CDR1 and CDR2 are SGHRS and YFSETQ. V lost 4 bases to trimming and J lost 7 bases; unmatched junction nucleotides: 11. The CDR3 DNA reads as TGCGCCAGCAGCCTCTTTAGCGGGGGGTTGTTAAATGAGCAGTTCTTC. Residues: CASSLFSGGLLNEQFF.

At least ten counts were recorded for this clone. V and J are TRBV3-1 (or the pseudogene TRBV3-2) and TRBJ1-5; D gene ambiguous. The CDR3 extends over 15 amino acids. Trimming pared 3 bases from V and 7 bases from J, leaving 16 bases between. Germline values: CDR1 LGHDT, CDR2 YNNKEL (reference sequence). Here the CDR3 reads CASSQGFGVVQPQHF. CDR3 bases: TGTGCCAGCAGCCAGGGTTTCGGGGTGGTGCAGCCCCAGCATTTT.

This clone has only a few counts. The chain recombines TRBV3-1 (or the pseudogene TRBV3-2) with TRBJ1-1; 11 bases fit TRBD1. CDR3 length equals 16 residues. The V segment lost 1 base and the J segment 2 bases; nucleotides outside the gene matches: 3. CDR1 and CDR2 (germline): LGHDT, YNNKEL (reference sequence). In nucleotides, the CDR3 is TGTGCCAGCAGCCAAGGGGACAGGGGGTTCAACACTGAAGCTTTCTTT. Translation gives CASSQGDRGFNTEAFF.